The clone carrying this T cell receptor (beta chain) has just one count. The data originate from a study of blood T cell repertoires in COVID-19. Original analysis: Scientists estimated how many nucleated cells there were by amplifying reference gene primers. Using immunoSEQ multiplex PCR, the repertoire was profiled, and TCRdb retains in-frame clones only, with some absent. The D gene and trimming were derived from the DNA, and the V and J assignments and clone size from that table. The sample lists about 180,000 clones, 89% occurring once. The CDR3 is 14 amino acids. The germline V gene encodes CDR1 SGHRS and CDR2 YFSETQ. With 7 bases removed from V and 1 base from J, the gap between germline ends came to 14 bases.

This clonotype originated in a woman aged 40 to 50 with acute COVID-19. The rearrangement uses TRBV5-1 and TRBJ1-1; tentatively, D is TRBD1 (5 bases). Sequencing was carried out using PBMCs or T cells enriched from blood (not recorded which). CDR3 sequence: CASSRTSANTEAFF. As DNA, the CDR3 is TGCGCCAGCTCCCGGACATCTGCGAACACTGAAGCTTTCTTT.